Each of the 25 T cell receptor beta chains below was sequenced from the same sample in a study of blood T cell repertoires in COVID-19. Here immunoSEQ multiplex PCR was the method, and the copy in TCRdb shows in-frame clones only, minus some. There are 280,000 or so clones in the sample; 70% to 90% occur only once, and under 2.5% lies in the top ten. Sequencing used PBMCs or T cells enriched from blood (not recorded which). The receptor set was obtained from a man aged 30 to 45 who had recovered from COVID-19.

Comments on this clone: This same CDR3 is encoded by further DNA sequences in the sample. The chain combines TRBV5-1 with TRBJ1-1, with D perhaps TRBD1 (5 bases). The germline CDR1 and CDR2 sequences are SGHRS and YFSETQ. This CDR3 comprises 14 residues. The V gene lost 4 bases and the J gene lost 3 bases, with 13 bases spanning the gap. CDR3 loop: CASSLGGGDTEAFF. DNA of the CDR3: TGCGCCAGCAGCCTTGGTGGAGGGGACACTGAAGCTTTCTTT.

The rearrangement joins TRBV10-1 to TRBJ2-1, with D perhaps matching TRBD1 (5 bases). Germline V CDR1 and CDR2: WNHNN, SYGVQD (reference sequence). This CDR3 is built from 17 residues. V was clipped by 7 bases and J by 0 bases, with 19 bases between them. This chain's CDR3 is CASTTNKGESSYNEQFF. CDR3 DNA sequence: TGCGCCAGCACCACTAACAAAGGGGAAAGCTCCTACAATGAGCAGTTCTTC.

This clone was detected only once. The CDR3 DNA follows: TGTGCCAGCAGTGAATACAGGTCTATGGACTATGGCTACACCTTC. Translation: CASSEYRSMDYGYTF. The J gene is TRBJ1-2, the V gene TRBV6-1; D might be TRBD1 (5 bases). Germline V CDR1 and CDR2: MNHNS, SASEGT. Trimming removed 2 bases at V and 3 bases at J, with 13 bases between. CDR3 length: 15 amino acids.

This chain connects TRBV5-1 to TRBJ2-1; D may be TRBD2 (6 bases). The germline CDR1 and CDR2 sequences are SGHRS and YFSETQ. The ends were cut back, 7 bases at V and 4 bases at J, with 9 bases in the middle. This CDR3 is 12 amino acids long. The CDR3 is CASRDSYNEQFF. The CDR3 nucleotides read TGCGCCAGCCGGGACTCGTACAATGAGCAGTTCTTC.

Only one count was recorded for this clone. The chain recombines TRBV5-4 with TRBJ2-2; 8 bases agree with TRBD1. There are 16 residues in the CDR3. The V gene's germline CDR1 is SGHNT and CDR2 YYREEE (reference sequence). With V trimmed by 0 bases and J by 6 bases, 7 bases remained unmatched. CDR3: CASSLAGGAFPGELFF. CDR3 bases: TGTGCCAGCAGCTTGGCAGGGGGCGCCTTCCCCGGGGAGCTGTTTTTT.

V gene TRBV19 combines with J gene TRBJ1-2; 10 bases line up with TRBD1. Germline loops: CDR1 LNHDA, CDR2 SQIVND (reference sequence). V was pared by 3 bases and J by 4 bases, with 8 bases of the junction left unmatched. This CDR3 has 16 residues. CDR3 amino acids: CASSMLRGQGIYGYTF. The CDR3 nucleotides read TGTGCCAGTAGTATGTTGCGGGGACAGGGGATCTATGGCTACACCTTC.

The rearrangement links TRBV4-1 to TRBJ1-2; tentatively, D is TRBD1 (5 bases). The germline V gene has CDR1 MGHRA and CDR2 YSYEKL. This CDR3 has 14 residues. V was cut by 3 bases and J by 8 bases, with 16 bases left in between. The CDR3 coding sequence is TGCGCCAGCAGCCAGGGGGGGACTGAACGAGGCTACACCTTC. Encoded protein: CASSQGGTERGYTF.

The CDR3 nucleotides read TGTGCCAGCAGCGCCCTAGGACACGTTAATGGCTACACCTTC. It yields the protein CASSALGHVNGYTF. The chain carries TRBV7-2 and TRBJ1-2, with D possibly TRBD1 on 5 matching bases. V was cut by 5 bases and J by 6 bases, with 16 bases left in between. Germline CDR1 SGHTA, CDR2 FQGNSA. The CDR3 spans 14 residues. Full variable domain (rest looked up from reference TRBV7-2 and TRBJ1-2): GAGVSQSPSNKVTEKGKDVELRCDPISGHTALYWYRQSLGQGLEFLIYFQGNSAPDKSGLPSDRFSAERTGGSVSTLTIQRTQQEDSAVYLCASSALGHVNGYTFGSGTRLTVV.

Details on this clone: Within the sample, other DNA sequences also encode this same CDR3. The V gene is TRBV2, the J gene TRBJ2-7; D is uncertain. CDR1 SNHLY and CDR2 FYNNEI come from the germline V gene. There are 11 residues in the CDR3. Trimming left V 6 bases short and J 2 bases short, with 5 bases between. CDR3 sequence: CASSPTYEQYF. DNA for the CDR3: TGTGCCAGCAGCCCTACCTACGAGCAGTACTTC.

This chain links TRBV7-2 with TRBJ1-3; D gene unclear. The V gene's germline CDR1 is SGHTA and CDR2 FQGNSA. This CDR3 comprises 16 residues. Trimming cost V 4 bases and J 1 base, with 14 bases left between them. The CDR3, as DNA: TGTGCCAGCAGCTCCCACAGCTCAAGGTCTGGAAACACCATATATTTT. This translates into CASSSHSSRSGNTIYF.

The chain combines TRBV11-2 with TRBJ1-3; 10 bases fit TRBD1. V lost 4 bases and J lost 4; bases outside the gene matches: 7. The CDR3 contains 16 residues. CDR1 and CDR2 from the germline V gene are SGHAT and FQNNGV. The CDR3 loop reads CASSSQTGGRGNTIYF. The CDR3 region has the DNA TGTGCCAGCAGCTCTCAGACAGGGGGCAGGGGAAACACCATATATTTT.

The chain combines TRBV7-9 with TRBJ1-2; D is perhaps TRBD1 (5 bases). Trimming left V 5 bases short and J 14 bases short, with 18 bases between. Germline CDR1 and CDR2: SEHNR and FQNEAQ (reference sequence). CDR3 length equals 12 residues. CDR3 nucleotides: TGTGCCAGCAGCGCCTTGACAGACGGTCCTACCTTC. Its protein is CASSALTDGPTF.

This clone has just a few counts. The identical CDR3 is also encoded by other nucleotide sequences in the sample. The chain carries TRBV5-1 and TRBJ2-7; the match to TRBD1 covers 9 bases. Germline V CDR1 and CDR2: SGHRS, YFSETQ. CDR3 length equals 15 residues. With V trimmed by 2 bases and J by 0 bases, 3 bases remained unmatched. The CDR3 sequence: CASSLGQGRSYEQYF. The CDR3 DNA sequence: TGCGCCAGCAGCTTAGGACAGGGGCGCTCCTACGAGCAGTACTTC.

In DNA, the CDR3 is TGTGCCAGCCTGGCGGCCTCCCGGGATGAGCAGTTCTTC. Translation: CASLAASRDEQFF. The gene calls are TRBV2 and TRBJ2-1; D uncertain. This CDR3 contains 13 residues. Germline V gives CDR1 SNHLY, CDR2 FYNNEI. V shed 8 bases and J shed 8 bases, with 16 bases lying between them.

The chain recombines TRBV6-5 with TRBJ2-7; a weak D match, TRBD2 (5 bases). Trimming removed 5 bases at V and 7 bases at J, with 15 bases between. This CDR3 contains 13 residues. CDR1 is MNHEY, CDR2 SVGAGI, per germline. The CDR3 protein is CASSPNSRGEQYF. DNA of the CDR3: TGTGCCAGCAGTCCCAACTCACGAGGGGAGCAGTACTTC.

The rearrangement links TRBV7-9 to TRBJ2-1; 7 bases are a match to TRBD1. The junction had 3 bases not matched to a gene; V was cut back by 3 bases and J by 4 bases. Germline lookup yields CDR1 SEHNR and CDR2 FQNEAQ (reference sequence). The CDR3 extends over 14 amino acids. CDR3 DNA sequence: TGTGCCAGCAGCTTCAGGGACAGATACAATGAGCAGTTCTTC. Translating gives CASSFRDRYNEQFF.

This chain joins TRBV5-6 and TRBJ1-5, with unresolved D. The CDR3 runs to 15 residues. Germline V gene lookup returns CDR1 SGHDT and CDR2 YYEEEE. Trimming took off 0 bases at V and 4 bases at J, with 11 bases between the two ends. The CDR3 loop reads CASSLAGRVNQPQHF. In DNA form, the CDR3 reads TGTGCCAGCAGCTTGGCCGGGCGGGTGAATCAGCCCCAGCATTTT.

This clone was seen a handful of times. This chain connects TRBV9 to TRBJ2-1; tentative D call: TRBD2 (5 bases). The ends were cut back, 2 bases at V and 5 bases at J, with 11 bases in the middle. The germline gives CDR1 SGDLS, CDR2 YYNGEE. The CDR3 runs 14 residues. CDR3 loop: CASSVRQEDNEQFF. The DNA for the CDR3 is TGTGCCAGCAGCGTCCGGCAGGAGGACAATGAGCAGTTCTTC.

The chain has TRBV5-6 and TRBJ1-3; a weak D match, TRBD1 (5 bases). The germline V and J ends were trimmed by 0 bases and 4 bases, with 14 bases remaining between them. Germline V CDR1 and CDR2: SGHDT, YYEEEE. The CDR3 loop spans 16 amino acids. CDR3 coding DNA: TGTGCCAGCAGCTTGGAGGGGCAGGGCCTCGGAAACACCATATATTTT. Its translation: CASSLEGQGLGNTIYF.

This clone was counted between two and nine times. The chain has TRBV6-2 or TRBV6-3 and TRBJ1-5; the D is unclear. V was cut by 1 base and J by 5 bases, with 6 bases left in between. Germline-derived CDR1 and CDR2 are MNHEY and SVGEGT. This CDR3 contains 13 residues. The CDR3 DNA sequence: TGTGCCAGCAGTTACTTCGGGGATCAGCCCCAGCATTTT. Protein sequence: CASSYFGDQPQHF.

The genes are TRBV11-2 and TRBJ1-1, with TRBD1 as a possible D gene (5 bases). This CDR3 spans 13 amino acids. Germline V gene sequence: CDR1 SGHAT, CDR2 FQNNGV. V lost 5 bases, J lost 1 base, and 8 bases lay in between. CDR3 in DNA: TGTGCCAGCAGCGTCACAGGGAACACTGAAGCTTTCTTT. Translated: CASSVTGNTEAFF. The whole variable domain, filled in from reference TRBV11-2 and TRBJ1-1, reads EAGVAQSPRYKIIEKRQSVAFWCNPISGHATLYWYQQILGQGPKLLIQFQNNGVVDDSQLPKDRFSAERLKGVDSTLKIQPAKLEDSAVYLCASSVTGNTEAFFGQGTRLTVV.

The rearrangement links TRBV18 to TRBJ2-2; D may be TRBD2 (5 bases). Germline V gives CDR1 KGHSH, CDR2 LQKENI. The ends were cut back, 1 base at V and 3 bases at J, with 12 bases in the middle. The CDR3 contains 16 residues. The CDR3 spells CASSPRDGVDTGELFF. CDR3 bases: TGTGCCAGCTCACCACGTGACGGGGTCGACACCGGGGAGCTGTTTTTT.

Points on this clone: At one end the junction does not follow the germline gene, possibly because of a read error. The rearrangement links TRBV7-3 to TRBJ1-1; D unclear. This CDR3 has 13 residues. Germline CDR1 and CDR2: SGHTA and FQGTGA. This CDR3 reads CASSLSQNSEAFF. The CDR3 coding sequence is TGTGCCAGCAGCTTAAGCCAGAACAGTGAAGCTTTCTTT.

V gene TRBV6-5 combines with J gene TRBJ1-6; TRBD1 matches 12 bases. J was trimmed by 9 bases and V by 2 bases; bases with no gene match: 2. CDR1 and CDR2 (germline): MNHEY, SVGAGI. The CDR3 has 15 residues. In nucleotides, the CDR3 is TGTGCCAGCAGTTACGGGACAGGGGGCTTTTCACCCCTCCACTTT. Protein sequence: CASSYGTGGFSPLHF.

This rearrangement joins TRBV19 to TRBJ1-2; TRBD1 aligns across 8 bases. With 6 bases clipped from V and 4 bases from J, the junction kept 10 bases outside the gene matches. The CDR3 sequence is 15 residues long. CDR1 and CDR2 from the germline V gene are LNHDA and SQIVND (reference sequence). This CDR3 is CASRDLGTGTYGYTF. The CDR3 DNA reads as TGTGCCAGTAGAGACCTTGGGACAGGAACCTATGGCTACACCTTC.